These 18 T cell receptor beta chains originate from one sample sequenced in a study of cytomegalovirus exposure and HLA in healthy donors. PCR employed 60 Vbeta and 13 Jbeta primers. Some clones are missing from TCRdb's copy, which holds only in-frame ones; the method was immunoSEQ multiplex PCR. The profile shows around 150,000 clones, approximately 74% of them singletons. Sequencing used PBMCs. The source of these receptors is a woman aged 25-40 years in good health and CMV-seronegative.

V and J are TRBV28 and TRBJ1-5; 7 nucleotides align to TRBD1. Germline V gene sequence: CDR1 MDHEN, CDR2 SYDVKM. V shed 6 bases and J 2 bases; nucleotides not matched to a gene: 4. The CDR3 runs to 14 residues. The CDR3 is CASRPQGGNQPQHF. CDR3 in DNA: TGTGCCAGCAGACCCCAGGGGGGCAATCAGCCCCAGCATTTT.

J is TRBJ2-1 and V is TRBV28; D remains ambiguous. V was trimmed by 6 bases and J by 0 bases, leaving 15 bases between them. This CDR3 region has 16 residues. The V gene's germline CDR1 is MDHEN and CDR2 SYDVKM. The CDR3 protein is CASSPRKNFSYNEQFF. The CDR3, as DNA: TGTGCCAGCAGCCCCAGGAAAAACTTCTCCTACAATGAGCAGTTCTTC. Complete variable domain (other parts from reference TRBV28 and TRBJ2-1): DVKVTQSSRYLVKRTGEKVFLECVQDMDHENMFWYRQDPGLGLRLIYFSYDVKMKEKGDIPEGYSVSREKKERFSLILESASTNQTSMYLCASSPRKNFSYNEQFFGPGTRLTVL.

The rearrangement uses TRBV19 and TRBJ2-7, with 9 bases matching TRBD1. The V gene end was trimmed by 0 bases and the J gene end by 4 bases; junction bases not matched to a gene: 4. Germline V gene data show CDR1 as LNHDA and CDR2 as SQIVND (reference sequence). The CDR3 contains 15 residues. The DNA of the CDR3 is TGTGCCAGTAGTATAGATGGGACAGGGTTTTACGAGCAGTACTTC. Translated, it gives CASSIDGTGFYEQYF.

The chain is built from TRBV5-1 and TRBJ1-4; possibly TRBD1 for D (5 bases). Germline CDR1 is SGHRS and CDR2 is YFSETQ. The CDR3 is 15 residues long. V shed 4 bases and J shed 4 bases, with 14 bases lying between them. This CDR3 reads CASSSSGAHNEKLFF. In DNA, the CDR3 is TGCGCCAGCAGCAGCAGTGGGGCCCATAATGAAAAACTGTTTTTT.

CDR3 in amino acids: CASSLGGASGYTF. DNA for the CDR3: TGTGCCAGCAGTTTAGGGGGGGCGAGTGGCTACACCTTC. The chain uses TRBV27 and TRBJ1-2; a weak D match, TRBD1 (6 bases). The CDR3 sequence is 13 residues long. Trimming pared 2 bases from V and 7 bases from J, leaving 11 bases between. Germline loops: CDR1 MNHEY, CDR2 SMNVEV (reference sequence).

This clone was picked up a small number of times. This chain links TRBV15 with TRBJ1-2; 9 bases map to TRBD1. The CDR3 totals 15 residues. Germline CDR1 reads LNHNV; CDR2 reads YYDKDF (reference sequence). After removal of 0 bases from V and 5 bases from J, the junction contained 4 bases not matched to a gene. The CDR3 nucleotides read TGTGCCACCAGCAGAGATAATGGACAGGGGTATGGCTACACCTTC. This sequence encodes CATSRDNGQGYGYTF.

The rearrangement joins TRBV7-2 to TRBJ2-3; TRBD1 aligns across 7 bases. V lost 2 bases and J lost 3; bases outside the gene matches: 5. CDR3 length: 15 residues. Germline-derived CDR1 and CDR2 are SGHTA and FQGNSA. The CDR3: CASSLTPGGTDTQYF. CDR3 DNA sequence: TGTGCCAGCAGCTTAACCCCAGGGGGAACAGATACGCAGTATTTT.

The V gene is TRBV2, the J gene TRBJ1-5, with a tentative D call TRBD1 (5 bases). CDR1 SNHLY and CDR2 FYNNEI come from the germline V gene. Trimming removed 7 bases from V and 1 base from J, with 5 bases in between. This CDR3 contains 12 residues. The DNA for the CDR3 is TGTGCCAGCAAGGGGAGCAATCAGCCCCAGCATTTT. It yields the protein CASKGSNQPQHF.

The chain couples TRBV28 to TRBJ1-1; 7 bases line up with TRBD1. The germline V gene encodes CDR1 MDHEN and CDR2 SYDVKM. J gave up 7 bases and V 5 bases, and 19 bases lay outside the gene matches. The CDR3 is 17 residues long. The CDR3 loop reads CASSLFFGGQDQVEAFF. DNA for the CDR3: TGTGCCAGCAGTCTCTTTTTTGGAGGACAGGACCAAGTTGAAGCTTTCTTT.

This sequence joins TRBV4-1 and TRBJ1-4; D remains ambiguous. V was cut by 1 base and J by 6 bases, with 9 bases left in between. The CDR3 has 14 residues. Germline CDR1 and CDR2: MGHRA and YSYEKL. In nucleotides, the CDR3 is TGCGCCAGCAGCCAAGGAGGGATGTATGAAAAACTGTTTTTT. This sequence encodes CASSQGGMYEKLFF.

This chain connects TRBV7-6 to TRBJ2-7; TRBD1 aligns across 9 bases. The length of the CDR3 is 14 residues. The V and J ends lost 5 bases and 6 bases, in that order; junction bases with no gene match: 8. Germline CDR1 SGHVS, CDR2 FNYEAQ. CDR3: CASSGRDRDREQYF. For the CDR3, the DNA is TGTGCCAGCAGCGGCCGGGACAGGGATCGCGAGCAGTACTTC.

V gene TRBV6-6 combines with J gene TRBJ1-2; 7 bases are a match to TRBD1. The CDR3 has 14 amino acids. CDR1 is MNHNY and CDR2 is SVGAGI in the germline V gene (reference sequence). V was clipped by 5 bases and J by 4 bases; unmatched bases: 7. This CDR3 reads CASSGQALPYGYTF. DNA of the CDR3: TGTGCCAGCAGTGGACAGGCCCTACCCTATGGCTACACCTTC.

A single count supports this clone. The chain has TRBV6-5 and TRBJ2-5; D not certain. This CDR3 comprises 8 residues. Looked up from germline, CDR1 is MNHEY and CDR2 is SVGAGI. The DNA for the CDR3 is TGTCCTAAGGAGACCCAGTACTTC. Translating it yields CPKETQYF.

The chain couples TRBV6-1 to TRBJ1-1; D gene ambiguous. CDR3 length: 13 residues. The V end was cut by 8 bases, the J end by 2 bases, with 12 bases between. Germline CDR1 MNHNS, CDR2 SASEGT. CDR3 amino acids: CASRGRINTEAFF. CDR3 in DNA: TGTGCCAGCCGAGGGAGAATAAACACTGAAGCTTTCTTT.

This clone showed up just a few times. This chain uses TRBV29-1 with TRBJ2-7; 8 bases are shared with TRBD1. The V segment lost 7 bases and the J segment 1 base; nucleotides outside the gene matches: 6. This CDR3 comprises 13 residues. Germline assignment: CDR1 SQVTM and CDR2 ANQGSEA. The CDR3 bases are TGCAGCGGTACCGGGACAGGATCCTACGAGCAGTACTTC. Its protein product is CSGTGTGSYEQYF.

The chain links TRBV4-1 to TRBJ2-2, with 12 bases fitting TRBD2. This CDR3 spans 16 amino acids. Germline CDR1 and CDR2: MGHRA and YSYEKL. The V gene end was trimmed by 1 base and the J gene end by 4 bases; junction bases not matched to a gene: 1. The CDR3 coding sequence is TGCGCCAGCAGCCAAGTACTAGCGGGAGGCACCGGGGAGCTGTTTTTT. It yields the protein CASSQVLAGGTGELFF.

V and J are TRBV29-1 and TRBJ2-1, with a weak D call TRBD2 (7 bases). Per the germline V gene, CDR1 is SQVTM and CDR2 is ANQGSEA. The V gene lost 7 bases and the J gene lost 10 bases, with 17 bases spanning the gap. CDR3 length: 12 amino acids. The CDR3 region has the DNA TGCAGCGGAACAGGGAGGGCCGGGGAGCAGTTCTTC. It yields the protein CSGTGRAGEQFF.

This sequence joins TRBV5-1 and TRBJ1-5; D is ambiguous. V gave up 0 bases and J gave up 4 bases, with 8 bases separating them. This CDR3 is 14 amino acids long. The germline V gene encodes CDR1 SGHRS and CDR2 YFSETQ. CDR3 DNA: TGCGCCAGCAGCTTGGTGCCAGGTAATCAGCCCCAGCATTTT. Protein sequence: CASSLVPGNQPQHF.